This record looks at one TCR beta chain sequence and its context. The table came from immunoSEQ multiplex PCR; TCRdb's copy has only in-frame clones and leaves some out. The sample gives 90,000 to 150,000 clones, about 89% of which show up once; under 40% is in the top ten. CDR3 length equals 13 residues. V dropped 5 bases and J dropped 5 bases, with 12 bases sitting between them. Germline CDR1 and CDR2: SGHAT and FQDESV (reference sequence). These data come from a study of control samples from healthy donors and cancer patients. The chain carries TRBV11-1 and TRBJ1-1; D unclear. Input material: blood. The receptor was derived from a man aged 50 to 60 in good health. In nucleotides, the CDR3 is TGTGCCAGCAGCCCCCAGACGGGGACTGAAGCTTTCTTT. Residues: CASSPQTGTEAFF.